Below are 31 T cell receptor beta chains sequenced from a single sample in a study of blood T cell repertoires in COVID-19. Sequencing was performed with immunoSEQ multiplex PCR; in TCRdb, only in-frame clones are kept and a portion is missing. The sample has hundreds of thousands of clones, 85% to 90% seen once. The sequenced sample was PBMCs or T cells enriched from blood (not recorded which). Source of these receptors: a man younger than 40 who had recovered from COVID-19.

The chain combines TRBV19 with TRBJ2-1; D is undetermined. Trimming cost V 5 bases and J 9 bases, with 11 bases left between them. This CDR3 spans 12 amino acids. Germline CDR1 is LNHDA and CDR2 is SQIVND (reference sequence). The chain's CDR3 is CASSPPGSEQFF. The CDR3 nucleotides are TGTGCCAGTAGTCCCCCTGGTAGTGAGCAGTTCTTC.

The CDR3 DNA reads TGTGCCAGTAGTATTCGCCCACTAGCGGGAGGCTACGAGCAGTACTTC. Protein product: CASSIRPLAGGYEQYF. The V and J genes are TRBV19 and TRBJ2-7; 12 nucleotides agree with TRBD2. The CDR3 spans 16 residues. CDR1 and CDR2 from the germline V gene are LNHDA and SQIVND (reference sequence). Trimming cost V 3 bases and J 3 bases; bases outside gene matches: 6.

This CDR3 reads CATSARGVPRSGQTNYGYTF. CDR3 nucleotides: TGTGCCACCAGTGCAAGGGGAGTGCCCAGGAGTGGACAGACTAACTATGGCTACACCTTC. The rearrangement links TRBV24-1 to TRBJ1-2; the D gene is possibly TRBD1 (6 bases). The CDR3 loop spans 20 amino acids. Germline assignment: CDR1 KGHDR and CDR2 SFDVKD. V lost 5 bases and J lost 0, with 27 bases in between.

V usage is TRBV5-6 and J usage is TRBJ2-3; D possibly corresponds to TRBD2 (5 bases). V lost 6 bases and J lost 2, with 13 bases in between. The CDR3 spans 14 residues. Germline V gene lookup returns CDR1 SGHDT and CDR2 YYEEEE. CDR3 protein: CASMVRDFTDTQYF. The CDR3 coding sequence is TGTGCCAGCATGGTCCGGGATTTCACAGATACGCAGTATTTT.

Note on this clone: One end of the junction fails to match germline, which may point to a read error. The V gene is TRBV5-3, the J gene TRBJ2-7, with D possibly TRBD2 on 5 matching bases. TRBV5-3 is recorded as an ORF, its role being uncertain. The CDR3 sequence is 13 residues long. For the CDR3, the DNA is TGTGTCAGAAGCTTGGCCGGGACCTACGAGCAGTACTTC. It is translated as CVRSLAGTYEQYF.

This clone was detected only once. The chain carries TRBV28 and TRBJ2-6; TRBD1 matches 7 bases. The CDR3 length is 16 residues. CDR1 and CDR2 (germline): MDHEN, SYDVKM. V shed 3 bases and J 4 bases; nucleotides not matched to a gene: 6. The CDR3 loop is CASSFHRGLGANVLTF. The CDR3 bases are TGTGCCAGCAGTTTCCACAGGGGTCTGGGGGCCAACGTCCTGACTTTC.

The chain carries TRBV10-3 and TRBJ2-7; D is uncertain. This CDR3 region has 13 residues. V was pared by 0 bases and J by 2 bases, with 5 bases between. The germline gives CDR1 ENHRY, CDR2 SYGVKD. The CDR3 coding sequence is TGTGCCATCAGTGAGTCGAGCCCCTACGAGCAGTACTTC. Translated: CAISESSPYEQYF.

The rearrangement uses TRBV10-3 and TRBJ2-2, with 7 bases fitting TRBD2. J gave up 0 bases and V 2 bases, and 6 bases lay outside the gene matches. CDR1 and CDR2 (germline): ENHRY, SYGVKD. This CDR3 comprises 17 residues. For the CDR3, the DNA is TGTGCCATCAGTGAGGGGTTGAGCGGGACGAACACCGGGGAGCTGTTTTTT. Protein sequence: CAISEGLSGTNTGELFF.

This chain links TRBV5-8 with TRBJ1-1; 7 bases map to TRBD1. The CDR3 loop spans 16 amino acids. Trimming removed 2 bases from V and 0 bases from J; junction bases left unmatched: 7. Per the germline V gene, CDR1 is SGHTS and CDR2 is YDEGEE. The CDR3, as DNA: TGTGCCAGCAGCTTTCGAGGGGGCCCGGTGAACACTGAAGCTTTCTTT. Residues: CASSFRGGPVNTEAFF.

This chain connects TRBV4-1 to TRBJ2-1; a weak D match, TRBD2 (5 bases). V was shortened by 0 bases and J by 10 bases, with 10 bases between the two germline ends. The CDR3 has 13 amino acids. Looked up from germline, CDR1 is MGHRA and CDR2 is YSYEKL. The CDR3 region is CASSQDTEREQFF. The CDR3 DNA is TGCGCCAGCAGCCAAGATACCGAGCGGGAGCAGTTCTTC.

To note about this clone: The sample has other DNA sequences that encode this CDR3 too. The V and J genes are TRBV19 and TRBJ1-1; D is unclear. The germline gives CDR1 LNHDA, CDR2 SQIVND (reference sequence). The CDR3 contains 13 residues. Trimming took off 6 bases at V and 0 bases at J, with 8 bases between the two ends. Here the CDR3 DNA reads TGTGCCAGTAGCGGAGGTCTGAACACTGAAGCTTTCTTT. Encoded protein: CASSGGLNTEAFF.

The chain uses TRBV30 and TRBJ2-2; tentatively, D is TRBD2 (5 bases). CDR1 and CDR2 from the germline V gene are GTSNPN and SVGIG (reference sequence). The CDR3 loop spans 15 amino acids. V was clipped by 0 bases and J by 8 bases, with 16 bases between them. The CDR3, as DNA: TGTGCCTGGAGTGTACGAGTGACCTCGGGGGGGGAGCTGTTTTTT. This encodes CAWSVRVTSGGELFF.

This chain uses TRBV9 with TRBJ1-2; 9 bases map to TRBD1. V was clipped by 7 bases and J by 2 bases; unmatched bases: 9. CDR1 and CDR2 (germline): SGDLS, YYNGEE. This CDR3 is built from 15 residues. CDR3 coding DNA: TGTGCCAGCTCCCCGGGACAGGGCGTGAACTATGGCTACACCTTC. Encoded protein: CASSPGQGVNYGYTF.

This clone was observed once. This chain joins TRBV7-2 and TRBJ2-5; the D gene is possibly TRBD1 (6 bases). The CDR3 is 13 residues long. The V gene's germline CDR1 is SGHTA and CDR2 FQGNSA. Trimming left V 9 bases short and J 3 bases short, with 14 bases between. The CDR3 DNA reads as TGTGCCAGTGGGTCGGGACACAAAGAGACCCAGTACTTC. This gives the protein CASGSGHKETQYF.

This chain joins TRBV29-1 and TRBJ1-4; possibly TRBD1 for D (6 bases). This CDR3 is 17 amino acids long. In germline, CDR1 is SQVTM, CDR2 ANQGSEA. Between the trimmed V and J ends, which lost 2 bases and 2 bases, there was a span of 18 bases. The chain's CDR3 is CSVETGLGQGTNEKLFF. Here the CDR3 DNA reads TGCAGCGTTGAAACTGGTTTGGGCCAGGGGACTAATGAAAAACTGTTTTTT.

The genes are TRBV3-1 (or the pseudogene TRBV3-2) and TRBJ2-1, with 8 positions matching TRBD2. Germline loops: CDR1 LGHDT, CDR2 YNNKEL (reference sequence). The CDR3 spans 15 residues. After removal of 0 bases from V and 10 bases from J, the junction contained 8 bases not matched to a gene. As DNA, the CDR3 is TGTGCCAGCAGCCAAGATCAAGTAGCGGGATGGGAGCAGTTCTTC. Translated, it gives CASSQDQVAGWEQFF.

The chain recombines TRBV27 with TRBJ2-7, with TRBD2 matching 8 bases. The germline gives CDR1 MNHEY, CDR2 SMNVEV (reference sequence). Trimming cost V 4 bases and J 3 bases; bases outside gene matches: 5. The CDR3 is made up of 14 amino acids. The CDR3 sequence: CASSSGTRVYEQYF. CDR3 nucleotides: TGTGCCAGCAGTTCCGGGACTAGGGTCTACGAGCAGTACTTC.

The chain is built from TRBV11-1 and TRBJ2-1; 7 bases are a match to TRBD2. V was clipped by 5 bases and J by 7 bases; unmatched bases: 14. CDR1 and CDR2 (germline): SGHAT, FQDESV (reference sequence). CDR3 length: 16 residues. Written as DNA, the CDR3 is TGTGCCAGCAGCCCTCGGTGGCGGGAGACGGTTAATGAGCAGTTCTTC. Protein product: CASSPRWRETVNEQFF. The full variable domain, with the rest looked up from reference TRBV11-1 and TRBJ2-1, is EAEVAQSPRYKITEKSQAVAFWCDPISGHATLYWYRQILGQGPELLVQFQDESVVDDSQLPKDRFSAERLKGVDSTLKIQPAELGDSAMYLCASSPRWRETVNEQFFGPGTRLTVL.

The rearrangement uses TRBV4-1 and TRBJ2-1; D remains ambiguous. This CDR3 is built from 13 residues. The V and J ends lost 4 bases and 4 bases respectively, with 8 bases between them. CDR1 is MGHRA and CDR2 is YSYEKL in the germline V gene. The CDR3 coding sequence is TGCGCCAGCAGCCCCTACGAGTACAATGAGCAGTTCTTC. Protein sequence: CASSPYEYNEQFF.

This clone was observed once. The chain uses TRBV2 and TRBJ1-5; TRBD1 might be the D (5 bases). Germline V CDR1 and CDR2: SNHLY, FYNNEI. Deletions cut 6 bases from V and 0 bases from J, with 12 bases between. The CDR3 loop spans 15 amino acids. The CDR3 region is CASRETDNSNQPQHF. Written as DNA, the CDR3 is TGTGCCAGCAGGGAGACAGATAATAGCAATCAGCCCCAGCATTTT.

The table lists this clone with a count of one. The V gene is TRBV7-2, the J gene TRBJ2-2; 9 positions match TRBD1. Germline CDR1 reads SGHTA; CDR2 reads FQGNSA. The CDR3 has 16 amino acids. The V and J ends lost 5 bases and 4 bases, in that order; junction bases with no gene match: 8. The CDR3 nucleotides are TGTGCCAGCAGCCGTACAGGGGGCGCGCTCACCGGGGAGCTGTTTTTT. This codes for CASSRTGGALTGELFF. Variable domain in full (rest from reference TRBV7-2 and TRBJ2-2): GAGVSQSPSNKVTEKGKDVELRCDPISGHTALYWYRQSLGQGLEFLIYFQGNSAPDKSGLPSDRFSAERTGGSVSTLTIQRTQQEDSAVYLCASSRTGGALTGELFFGEGSRLTVL.

J is TRBJ1-5 and V is TRBV7-9; D is uncertain. The CDR3 is 15 residues long. V shed 1 base and J shed 5 bases, with 12 bases lying between them. Germline V lookup: CDR1 SEHNR, CDR2 FQNEAQ (reference sequence). CDR3 protein: CASSLVGEGHQPQHF. CDR3 bases: TGTGCCAGCAGCTTAGTCGGTGAGGGTCATCAGCCCCAGCATTTT.

In this sample, this clone turned up once. The V gene is TRBV4-1, the J gene TRBJ1-1; D might be TRBD1 (5 bases). The CDR3 is 15 residues long. From germline, CDR1 is MGHRA and CDR2 YSYEKL. V was trimmed by 5 bases and J by 4 bases, leaving 17 bases between them. The CDR3 region is CASSGRKGTITEAFF. DNA for the CDR3: TGCGCCAGCAGCGGGCGAAAGGGGACTATCACTGAAGCTTTCTTT.

The chain couples TRBV25-1 to TRBJ2-2, with TRBD2 matching 8 bases. J lost 6 bases, V lost 6 bases, and 12 bases had no gene match. CDR1 and CDR2 (germline): MGHDK, SYGVNS. This CDR3 has 16 residues. CDR3 in amino acids: CASRGAGDSRAGELFF. CDR3 bases: TGTGCCAGCAGGGGAGCGGGAGACAGTCGCGCCGGGGAGCTGTTTTTT.

This clone came up once. The genes are TRBV5-1 and TRBJ2-3, with D tentatively TRBD2 (7 bases). In germline, CDR1 is SGHRS, CDR2 YFSETQ. Trimming stripped 2 bases from V and 1 base from J, with 11 bases between. The CDR3 totals 15 residues. The CDR3 region has the DNA TGCGCCAGCAGCTTCAGGGGAGGGGGCACAGATACGCAGTATTTT. Protein sequence: CASSFRGGGTDTQYF.

The chain combines TRBV7-2 with TRBJ2-1; 8 nucleotides match TRBD2. The CDR3 runs to 15 residues. V shed 0 bases, J shed 9 bases, and the junction held 7 bases outside the gene matches. CDR1 is SGHTA, CDR2 FQGNSA, per germline. This CDR3 is CASSLAPAGVVEQFF. The CDR3 DNA reads as TGTGCCAGCAGCTTAGCGCCAGCGGGAGTCGTTGAGCAGTTCTTC.

The V call is TRBV7-3, the J call TRBJ2-3; TRBD2 aligns across 7 bases. The CDR3 totals 16 residues. The J segment lost 5 bases and the V segment lost 5 bases, leaving 13 bases of the junction unmatched. Germline V gives CDR1 SGHTA, CDR2 FQGTGA. CDR3 nucleotide sequence: TGTGCCAGCAGCCCCCTCGGCGGGAGTTCGATAGATACGCAGTATTTT. This gives the protein CASSPLGGSSIDTQYF.

The rearrangement joins TRBV18 to TRBJ1-5; maybe TRBD1 (5 bases). The CDR3 has 14 residues. V lost 2 bases to trimming and J lost 6 bases, with 11 bases between them. Per germline, CDR1 KGHSH and CDR2 LQKENI. Here the CDR3 DNA reads TGTGCCAGCTCACCAGGTTCAGGGCTTCAGCCCCAGCATTTT. Its protein product is CASSPGSGLQPQHF. The complete variable domain, with remaining parts taken from reference TRBV18 and TRBJ1-5, reads NAGVMQNPRHLVRRRGQEARLRCSPMKGHSHVYWYRQLPEEGLKFMVYLQKENIIDESGMPKERFSAEFPKEGPSILRIQQVVRGDSAAYFCASSPGSGLQPQHFGDGTRLSIL.

The chain uses TRBV5-8 and TRBJ1-1; D gene uncertain. The CDR3 runs to 11 residues. Per the germline V gene, CDR1 is SGHTS and CDR2 is YDEGEE. V was trimmed by 4 bases and J by 5 bases, leaving 6 bases between them. This CDR3 reads CASSARTEAFF. CDR3 nucleotide sequence: TGTGCCAGCAGCGCGCGGACTGAAGCTTTCTTT. The full variable domain, with the rest looked up from reference TRBV5-8 and TRBJ1-1, is EAGVTQSPTHLIKTRGQQATLRCSPISGHTSVYWYQQALGLGLQFLLWYDEGEERNRGNFPPRFSGRQFPNYSSELNVNALELEDSALYLCASSARTEAFFGQGTRLTVV.

The chain employs TRBV10-3 and TRBJ2-6; weak D call: TRBD1 (6 bases). This CDR3 is 14 amino acids long. The V and J ends lost 6 bases and 1 base respectively, with 7 bases between them. The germline gives CDR1 ENHRY, CDR2 SYGVKD. CDR3 sequence: CAIRTGSGANVLTF. The CDR3 nucleotides are TGTGCCATCAGAACAGGGTCTGGGGCCAACGTCCTGACTTTC.

This clone was found once. The J gene is TRBJ2-4, the V gene TRBV28; D remains ambiguous. Germline loops: CDR1 MDHEN, CDR2 SYDVKM. V was trimmed by 8 bases and J by 4 bases, leaving 18 bases between them. The CDR3 is made up of 15 amino acids. The CDR3 region has the DNA TGTGCCAGCCAAGGTACGGCTAGTCCTAAAAACATTCAGTACTTC. Its translation: CASQGTASPKNIQYF.